This TCR beta chain was recovered during a study of blood T cells in healthy people across ages. General study results and limits: The donors' CMV status was not determined, possibly confounding changes in expanded clonotypes.

Each of the donors had about 9.9 milliliters of peripheral blood drawn into EDTA-treated Vacutainer tubes. Extraction yielded at least 5.5 micrograms of total RNA per sample. A sample-barcoded 5' primer and a J-beta primer mix were used in a second PCR of roughly 6 to 11 cycles. Each cDNA was tagged by a template-switch adaptor containing 12 random nucleotides. One entry per CDR3 protein, called by TCRdb with MiXCR from the 5' RACE reads. The table shows roughly 1,500,000 distinct CDR3 sequences, with approximately 40% occurring only once. To note about this clonotype: No antigen is known for it.

Germline assignment: CDR1 MNHEY and CDR2 SVGEGT. The CDR3 spans 14 residues. The ends lost 5 bases at V and 2 bases at J; junction bases unmatched: 2. Sequencing input: blood. The TCR was taken from a woman aged 18 to 35 in good health. The V gene is TRBV6-2 or TRBV6-3, the J gene TRBJ2-1; 8 nucleotides match TRBD2. The CDR3 DNA reads as TGTGCCAGCAGTCGTAGCGGGGCCTACAATGAGCAGTTCTTC. Translated, it gives CASSRSGAYNEQFF.